The TCR beta chain described here comes from a study of blood T cell repertoires in COVID-19. Measured with immunoSEQ multiplex PCR; TCRdb has only the in-frame clones, and not every one. The sample shows about 80,000 clones, roughly 82% of them seen only once. Trimming left V 3 bases short and J 3 bases short, with 8 bases between. The CDR3 has 13 residues. Germline assignment: CDR1 SNHLY and CDR2 FYNNEI. The source material was peripheral blood. The receptor was isolated from an elderly man with acute or convalescent COVID-19. The V call is TRBV2, the J call TRBJ1-2, with no clear D. CDR3 nucleotide sequence: TGTGCCAGCAGTGATTTGCGCGACTATGGCTACACCTTC. It yields the protein CASSDLRDYGYTF.